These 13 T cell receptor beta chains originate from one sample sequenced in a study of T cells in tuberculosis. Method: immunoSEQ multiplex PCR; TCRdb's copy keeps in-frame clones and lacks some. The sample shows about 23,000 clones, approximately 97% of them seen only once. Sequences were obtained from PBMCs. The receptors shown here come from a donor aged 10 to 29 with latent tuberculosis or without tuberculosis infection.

CDR3 sequence (DNA): TGCGCCAGCAGCCAAGATGCGAGATCGGCCAAAAACATTCAGTACTTC. Protein: CASSQDARSAKNIQYF. The chain carries TRBV4-3 and TRBJ2-4; D not resolved. Trimming cost V 0 bases and J 1 base, with 10 bases left between them. The CDR3 length is 16 residues. Germline CDR1 is LGHNA and CDR2 is YSLEER.

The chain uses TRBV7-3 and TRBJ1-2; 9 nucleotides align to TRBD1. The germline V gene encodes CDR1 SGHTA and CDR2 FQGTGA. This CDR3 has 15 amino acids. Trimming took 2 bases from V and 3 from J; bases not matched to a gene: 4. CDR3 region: CASSLPDRGDYGYTF. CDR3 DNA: TGTGCCAGCAGCTTACCAGACAGGGGGGACTATGGCTACACCTTC. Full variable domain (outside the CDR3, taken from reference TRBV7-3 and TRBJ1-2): GAGVSQTPSNKVTEKGKYVELRCDPISGHTALYWYRQSLGQGPEFLIYFQGTGAADDSGLPNDRFFAVRPEGSVSTLKIQRTERGDSAVYLCASSLPDRGDYGYTFGSGTRLTVV.

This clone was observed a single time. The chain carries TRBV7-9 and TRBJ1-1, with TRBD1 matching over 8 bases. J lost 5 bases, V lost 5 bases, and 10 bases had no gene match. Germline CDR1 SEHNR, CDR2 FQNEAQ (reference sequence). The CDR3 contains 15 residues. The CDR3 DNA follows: TGTGCCAGCAGCACCCCGGGACAGGTTTGGACTGAAGCTTTCTTT. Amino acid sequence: CASSTPGQVWTEAFF.

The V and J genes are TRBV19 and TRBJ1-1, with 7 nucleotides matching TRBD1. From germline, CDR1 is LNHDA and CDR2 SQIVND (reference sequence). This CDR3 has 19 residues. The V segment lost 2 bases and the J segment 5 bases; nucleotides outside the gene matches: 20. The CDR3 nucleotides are TGTGCCAGTAGTATAAGTGGTAGGGATCGAGGATCAGGGGGAACTGAAGCTTTCTTT. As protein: CASSISGRDRGSGGTEAFF.

The CDR3 DNA sequence: TGTGCCTGGAGCGCGGACAGAACAAAAAACACCATATATTTT. Translating it yields CAWSADRTKNTIYF. V usage is TRBV30 and J usage is TRBJ1-3; perhaps TRBD1 as D (6 bases). Trimming removed 3 bases at V and 6 bases at J, with 15 bases between. CDR3 size: 14 residues. The V gene's germline CDR1 is GTSNPN and CDR2 SVGIG (reference sequence). Full variable domain (outside the CDR3, taken from reference TRBV30 and TRBJ1-3): SQTIHQWPATLVQPVGSPLSLECTVEGTSNPNLYWYRQAAGRGLQLLFYSVGIGQISSEVPQNLSASRPQDRQFILSSKKLLLSDSGFYLCAWSADRTKNTIYFGEGSWLTVV.

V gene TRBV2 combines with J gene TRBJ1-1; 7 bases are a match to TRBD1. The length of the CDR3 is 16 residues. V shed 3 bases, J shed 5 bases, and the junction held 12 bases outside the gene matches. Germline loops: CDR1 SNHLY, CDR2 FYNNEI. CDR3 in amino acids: CASSEAGTEFWTEAFF. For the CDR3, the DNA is TGTGCCAGCAGTGAGGCCGGGACAGAGTTCTGGACTGAAGCTTTCTTT.

The CDR3, as DNA: TGTGCCAGCAGCTCTCCCGGTTATGGCTACACCTTC. It specifies CASSSPGYGYTF. This chain uses TRBV6-5 with TRBJ1-2; D unresolved. V gave up 6 bases and J gave up 5 bases, with 10 bases separating them. This CDR3 spans 12 amino acids. Germline V gives CDR1 MNHEY, CDR2 SVGAGI.

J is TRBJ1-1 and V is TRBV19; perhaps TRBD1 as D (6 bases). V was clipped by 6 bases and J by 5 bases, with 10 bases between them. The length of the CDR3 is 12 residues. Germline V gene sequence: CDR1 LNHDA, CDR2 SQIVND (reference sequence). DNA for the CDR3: TGTGCCAGTAGACCGGGACAAACTGAAGCTTTCTTT. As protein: CASRPGQTEAFF.

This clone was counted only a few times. CDR3 residues: CASSGTSGTDTQYF. The CDR3 DNA sequence: TGTGCCAGCAGTGGGACTAGCGGGACAGATACGCAGTATTTT. The chain recombines TRBV6-4 with TRBJ2-3; 11 nucleotides align to TRBD2. The length of the CDR3 is 14 residues. Trimming at V came to 4 bases and at J to 3 bases, leaving 0 bases not matched to a gene. Germline V gene sequence: CDR1 MRHNA, CDR2 SNTAGT.

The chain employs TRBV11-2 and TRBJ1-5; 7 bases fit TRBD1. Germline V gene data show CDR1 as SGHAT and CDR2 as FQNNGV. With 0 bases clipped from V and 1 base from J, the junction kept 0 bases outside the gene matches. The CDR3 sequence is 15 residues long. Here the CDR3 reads CASSLDRGSNQPQHF. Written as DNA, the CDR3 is TGTGCCAGCAGCTTAGACAGGGGGAGCAATCAGCCCCAGCATTTT.

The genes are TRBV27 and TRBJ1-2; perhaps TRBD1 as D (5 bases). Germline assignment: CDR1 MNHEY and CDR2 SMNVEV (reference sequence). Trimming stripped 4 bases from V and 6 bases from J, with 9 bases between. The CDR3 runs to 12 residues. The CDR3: CASSSRGDGYTF. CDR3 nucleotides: TGTGCCAGCAGTTCACGGGGGGATGGCTACACCTTC.

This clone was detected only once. Here the CDR3 DNA reads TGTGCCAGCAGCGTAACCGGGACAGGGACTAACTATGGCTACACCTTC. Amino acids: CASSVTGTGTNYGYTF. V gene TRBV9 combines with J gene TRBJ1-2; 9 bases fit TRBD1. Germline CDR1 reads SGDLS; CDR2 reads YYNGEE. The CDR3 consists of 16 residues. The V segment lost 1 base and the J segment 0 bases; nucleotides outside the gene matches: 4.

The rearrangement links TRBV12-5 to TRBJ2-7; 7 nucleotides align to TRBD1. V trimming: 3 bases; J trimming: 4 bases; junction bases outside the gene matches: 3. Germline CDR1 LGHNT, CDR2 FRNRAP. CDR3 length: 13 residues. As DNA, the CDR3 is TGTGCTAGTGGTTTAAAGACAGGGTACGAGCAGTACTTC. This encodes CASGLKTGYEQYF. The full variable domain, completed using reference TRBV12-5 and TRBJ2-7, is DARVTQTPRHKVTEMGQEVTMRCQPILGHNTVFWYRQTMMQGLELLAYFRNRAPLDDSGMPKDRFSAEMPDATLATLKIQPSEPRDSAVYFCASGLKTGYEQYFGPGTRLTVT.